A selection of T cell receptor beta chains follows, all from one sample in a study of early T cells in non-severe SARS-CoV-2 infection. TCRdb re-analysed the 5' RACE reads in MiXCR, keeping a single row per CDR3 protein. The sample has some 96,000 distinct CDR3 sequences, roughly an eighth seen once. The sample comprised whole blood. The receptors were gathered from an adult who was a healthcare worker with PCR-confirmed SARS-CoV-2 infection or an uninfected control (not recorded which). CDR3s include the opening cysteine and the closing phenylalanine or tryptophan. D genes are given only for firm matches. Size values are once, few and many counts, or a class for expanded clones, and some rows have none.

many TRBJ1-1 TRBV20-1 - TGCAGAGCTACAGGGAGCGGGAACACTGAAGCTTTCTTT CRATGSGNTEAFF
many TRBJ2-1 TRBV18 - TGTGCCAGCTCACTAACTGACAATGAGCAGTTCTTC CASSLTDNEQFF
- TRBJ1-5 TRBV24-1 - TGTGCCACCAGTGAGAGTGGAACTGGACGCAATCAGCCCCAGCATTTT CATSESGTGRNQPQHF
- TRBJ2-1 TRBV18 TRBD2 TGTGCCAGCTCACCATCTGGACTAGCGGGGGGCTTGTACAATGAGCAGTTCTTC CASSPSGLAGGLYNEQFF
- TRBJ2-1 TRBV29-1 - TGCAGCGTTGATAGCAGGGTAGGGAATGAGCAGTTCTTC CSVDSRVGNEQFF
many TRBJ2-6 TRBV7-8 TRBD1 TGTGCCAGCAGCCAGACAGGGATGTCTGGGGCCAACGTCCTGACTTTC CASSQTGMSGANVLTF
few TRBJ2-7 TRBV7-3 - TGTGCCAGCAGCTTAACCGGGTCGGGAGAGCAGTACTTC CASSLTGSGEQYF
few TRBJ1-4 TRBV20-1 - TGCAGTGCCCCGGGGGGGCCAGGCAGTGCAACTAATGAAAAACTGTTTTTT CSAPGGPGSATNEKLFF
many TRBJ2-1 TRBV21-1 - TGTGCCAGCGACCGGGCCGGGACAGTCTACAATGAGCAGTTCTTC CASDRAGTVYNEQFF
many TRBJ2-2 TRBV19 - TGTGCCAGCTACCACCGGGGGCGAGTCACCGGGGAGCTGTTTTTT CASYHRGRVTGELFF
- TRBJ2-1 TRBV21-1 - TGTGCCAGCAGCAAGTACGATGAGCAGTTCTTC CASSKYDEQFF
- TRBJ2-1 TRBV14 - TGTGCCAGCAGCCAAAACAACTTCAATGAGCAGTTCTTC CASSQNNFNEQFF
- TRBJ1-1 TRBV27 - TGTGCCAGCAGTTTATGGGGGTACACGAACACTGAAGCTTTCTTT CASSLWGYTNTEAFF
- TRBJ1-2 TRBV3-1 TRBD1 TGTGCCAGCAGCCCCCCGACAGGGAATTACACCTTC CASSPPTGNYTF
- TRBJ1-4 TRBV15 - TGTGCCACCAGCAGAGATCGGCGGTTAGGGGGTAATGAAAAACTGTTTTTT CATSRDRRLGGNEKLFF
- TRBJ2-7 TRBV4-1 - TGCGCCAGCAGCCACCTCTTATCGGGACGGAAAGGGGAGCAGTACTTC CASSHLLSGRKGEQYF
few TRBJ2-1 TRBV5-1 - TGCGCCAGCAGCGCGATGACTACCTCCAATGAGCAGTTCTTC CASSAMTTSNEQFF
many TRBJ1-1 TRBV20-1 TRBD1 TGCAGTGCGGGACACTCGGGACAGGGGACAGCTTTCTTT CSAGHSGQGTAFF
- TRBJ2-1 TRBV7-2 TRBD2 TGTGCCAGCAGCGCGGGACTAATCTACAATGAGCAGTTCTTC CASSAGLIYNEQFF
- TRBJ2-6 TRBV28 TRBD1 TGTGCCAGCAGTCAGGGGGCGTATTCTGGGGCCAACGTCCTGACTTTC CASSQGAYSGANVLTF
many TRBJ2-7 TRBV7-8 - TGTGCCAGCAGCTTTGGGGATTACTACGAGCAGTACTTC CASSFGDYYEQYF
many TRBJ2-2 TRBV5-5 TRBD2 TGTGCCAGCAGCTTTAGACTAGCGGGGACTACAAATACCGGGGAGCTGTTTTTT CASSFRLAGTTNTGELFF
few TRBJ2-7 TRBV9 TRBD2 TGTGCCAGCAGCGTTGCCCCGACTAGCGGGGGCTACGAGCAGTACTTC CASSVAPTSGGYEQYF
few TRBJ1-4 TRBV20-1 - TGCAGTGCACACCCAGGGGCATTGAATGAAAAACTGTTTTTT CSAHPGALNEKLFF
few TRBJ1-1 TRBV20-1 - TGCAGTGCTAGTAATGCGGACACTGAAGCTTTCTTT CSASNADTEAFF
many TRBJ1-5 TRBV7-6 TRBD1 TGTGCCAGCAGCTTATTACAGGGGGCGCATCAGCCCCAGCATTTT CASSLLQGAHQPQHF
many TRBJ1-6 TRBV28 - TGTGCCAGCCGGGACACCGGATTTAATTCACCCCTCCACTTT CASRDTGFNSPLHF
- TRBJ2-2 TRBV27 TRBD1 TGTGCCAGCAAGGCCCAGGGGGCGGCGAACACCGGGGAGCTGTTTTTT CASKAQGAANTGELFF
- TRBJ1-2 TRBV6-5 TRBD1 TGTGCCAGCAGTTACGGGACAGGGGGATATAGCTACACCTTC CASSYGTGGYSYTF
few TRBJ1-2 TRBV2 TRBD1 TGTGCCAGCAGCATGGACAGGGGGCTAAGGAACTATGGCTACACCTTC CASSMDRGLRNYGYTF
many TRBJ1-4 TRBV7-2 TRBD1 TGTGCCAGCAGCAAGGGACAGTGGGAAAAACTGTTTTTT CASSKGQWEKLFF
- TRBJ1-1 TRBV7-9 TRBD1 TGTGCCAGCAGCTTAGCGGCAGGGACAGGCACTGAAGCTTTCTTT CASSLAAGTGTEAFF
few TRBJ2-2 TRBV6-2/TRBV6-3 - TGTGCCAGCACTACGTCGTCCCGGGGGCCCGGGGAGCTGTTTTTT CASTTSSRGPGELFF
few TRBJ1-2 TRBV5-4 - TGTGCCAGCAGGGGAAGCCTATCGGTGGCTAACTATGGCTACACCTTC CASRGSLSVANYGYTF
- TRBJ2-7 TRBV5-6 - TGTGCCAGCGGGCCGCGGAGGGACTCCTACGAGCAGTACTTC CASGPRRDSYEQYF
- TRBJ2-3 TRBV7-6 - TGTGCCAGCAGCCCCCCGGGACAAAGCACAGATACGCAGTATTTT CASSPPGQSTDTQYF
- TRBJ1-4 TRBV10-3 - TGTGCCGTCCAGGGGACTCAGGATGAAAAACTGTTTTTT CAVQGTQDEKLFF
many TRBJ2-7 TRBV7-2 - TGTGCCAGCAGCCTACAAGCGGTAGCTTTCTACGAGCAGTACTTC CASSLQAVAFYEQYF
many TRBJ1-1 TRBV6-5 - TGTGCCAGCACCAAACCCCAGACAGAGACGGCTTTCTTT CASTKPQTETAFF
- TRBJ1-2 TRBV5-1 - TGCGCCAGCAGCTGGATGACAGAAGCTAACTATGGCTACACCTTC CASSWMTEANYGYTF
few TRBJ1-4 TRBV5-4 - TGTGCCAGCAGCTTCGGAGGGGAAAAACTGTTTTTT CASSFGGEKLFF
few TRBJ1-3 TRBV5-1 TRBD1 TGCGCCAGCAGCCGGACAGGGTCCTTGGCTGGAAACACCATATATTTT CASSRTGSLAGNTIYF
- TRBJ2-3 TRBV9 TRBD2 TGTGCCAGCAGCTACCGATGGACTAGCGATATCACAGATACGCAGTATTTT CASSYRWTSDITDTQYF
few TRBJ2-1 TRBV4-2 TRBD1 TGTGCCAGCAGCGGGGCCAGGGGGAACAATGAGCAGTTCTTC CASSGARGNNEQFF